This paragraph reports one TCR beta chain. Antigen unknown. The source of the sample is a study of cytomegalovirus exposure and HLA in healthy donors. Study-wide background: Inside one of the first data releases sat about 85 million unique TCRs taken from HLA-typed donors.

Study results and caveats: On later analysis, the bulk of CMV-associated TCR beta chains appeared to be HLA-restricted. Earlier analysis yielded a pattern in which most TCR beta V segments were productive about 90% or about 30% of the time.

The PCR employed 60 Vbeta primers together with 13 Jbeta primers. Sequencing was performed with immunoSEQ multiplex PCR; in TCRdb, only in-frame clones are kept and a portion is missing. Of about 130,000 clones listed, more than 60% are singletons. In germline, CDR1 is SGHTA, CDR2 FQGNSA. The CDR3 totals 16 residues. The ends were cut back, 5 bases at V and 0 bases at J, with 14 bases in the middle. Sequenced input: PBMCs. The genes are TRBV7-2 and TRBJ1-3; tentative D call: TRBD1 (5 bases). This receptor was identified in a woman in her forties in good health and CMV-seropositive. DNA of the CDR3: TGTGCCAGCAGCCCCCCCGGGGGGGGCTCTGGAAACACCATATATTTT. This codes for CASSPPGGGSGNTIYF.